Following are 26 T cell receptor beta chains from one sample sequenced in a study of response to subunit inactivated influenza vaccine. Via MiXCR, TCRdb re-called the RT-PCR reads, giving one row per CDR3 protein. The table lists fewer than 600,000 distinct CDR3 sequences, around 7.7% of them singletons. The material sequenced was PBMCs from blood, taken 23 months after vaccination. These receptors came from a man between 50 and 69 years old who received an inactivated influenza vaccine.

V is TRBV7-6 and J is TRBJ2-7; 7 bases align to TRBD2. The ends lost 2 bases at V and 6 bases at J; junction bases unmatched: 10. The CDR3 is made up of 15 amino acids. The germline CDR1 and CDR2 sequences are SGHVS and FNYEAQ. CDR3 sequence reads: CASSLRAGGGSEQYF. Written as DNA, the CDR3 is TGTGCCAGCAGCTTACGAGCGGGCGGGGGTTCCGAGCAGTACTTC.

This clonotype occurred many times. V is TRBV27 and J is TRBJ2-1; 11 nucleotides line up with TRBD2. The junction had 8 bases not matched to a gene; V was cut back by 6 bases and J by 7 bases. The CDR3 spans 15 residues. Germline lookup yields CDR1 MNHEY and CDR2 SMNVEV (reference sequence). The CDR3 nucleotides read TGTGCCAGCAGCCCAGGGACTAGCGGTAGGAATGAGCAGTTCTTC. It yields the protein CASSPGTSGRNEQFF.

Ten or more counts support this clonotype. The rearrangement links TRBV28 to TRBJ1-6; TRBD1 might be the D (5 bases). Trimming took off 1 base at V and 10 bases at J, with 11 bases between the two ends. CDR1 is MDHEN, CDR2 SYDVKM, per germline. The CDR3 is 14 residues long. CDR3 DNA sequence: TGTGCCAGCAGTTTATCCTCAGGGAACTCACCCCTCCACTTT. It encodes CASSLSSGNSPLHF.

At least ten counts were recorded for this clonotype. This sequence joins TRBV30 and TRBJ1-1; D is uncertain. Trimming cost V 7 bases and J 4 bases, with 16 bases left between them. There are 13 residues in the CDR3. Germline V gives CDR1 GTSNPN, CDR2 SVGIG (reference sequence). The CDR3 sequence is CASDGLGRTEAFF. Here the CDR3 DNA reads TGTGCCTCCGACGGACTTGGTCGCACTGAAGCTTTCTTT.

This clonotype came up a few times. The rearrangement uses TRBV6-2 or TRBV6-3 and TRBJ2-7; D unclear. CDR3 length: 11 residues. Germline V gene data show CDR1 as MNHEY and CDR2 as SVGEGT. V lost 2 bases to trimming and J lost 7 bases, with 6 bases between them. The CDR3 is CASSYSREQYF. Here the CDR3 DNA reads TGTGCCAGCAGTTACAGCCGGGAGCAGTACTTC.

The rearrangement links TRBV20-1 to TRBJ1-1; D remains unclear. V gave up 1 base and J gave up 1 base, with 7 bases separating them. There are 13 residues in the CDR3. Germline CDR1 and CDR2: DFQATT and SNEGSKA (reference sequence). As DNA, the CDR3 is TGCAGTGCTAGAGTAGGTCCGAACACTGAAGCTTTCTTT. This gives the protein CSARVGPNTEAFF.

The gene calls are TRBV10-3 and TRBJ2-3; 9 nucleotides line up with TRBD2. With V trimmed by 8 bases and J by 5 bases, 5 bases remained unmatched. The CDR3 has 13 amino acids. Germline V gives CDR1 ENHRY, CDR2 SYGVKD. CDR3 in DNA: TGTGCCATCGGCGGGGGGGCGGTAGATACGCAGTATTTT. It is translated as CAIGGGAVDTQYF.

This clonotype was counted between two and nine times. V and J are TRBV9 and TRBJ2-4, with D tentatively TRBD1 or TRBD2 (5 bases each). The V gene's germline CDR1 is SGDLS and CDR2 YYNGEE. CDR3 length: 16 amino acids. The V end was cut by 0 bases, the J end by 0 bases, with 10 bases between. CDR3 protein: CASSVGPGTAKNIQYF. The CDR3 coding sequence is TGTGCCAGCAGCGTAGGTCCTGGGACAGCCAAAAACATTCAGTACTTC.

This clonotype was observed a handful of times. V is TRBV6-5 and J is TRBJ2-2; D ambiguous. In germline, CDR1 is MNHEY, CDR2 SVGAGI. CDR3 length: 14 residues. The germline V and J ends were trimmed by 2 bases and 7 bases, with 11 bases remaining between them. As DNA, the CDR3 is TGTGCCAGCAGTTACCACCCGCCTATCGGGGAGCTGTTTTTT. This sequence encodes CASSYHPPIGELFF.

This clonotype has only one observation. V and J are TRBV7-2 and TRBJ1-1, with TRBD1 as a possible D gene (5 bases). In germline, CDR1 is SGHTA, CDR2 FQGNSA. Trimming cost V 5 bases and J 5 bases, with 15 bases left between them. This CDR3 is 14 amino acids long. The CDR3 loop is CASSPWGLITEAFF. In DNA, the CDR3 is TGTGCCAGCAGCCCATGGGGACTTATTACTGAAGCTTTCTTT.

This clonotype has a handful of counts. The V and J genes are TRBV12-3 or TRBV12-4 and TRBJ2-1; either TRBD1 or TRBD2 may supply D (5 bases each). The CDR3 length is 17 residues. V was pared by 0 bases and J by 8 bases, with 20 bases between. The CDR3: CASSLAGHVAPLDEQFF. The CDR3 coding sequence is TGTGCCAGCAGTTTAGCAGGACACGTAGCGCCCCTTGATGAGCAGTTCTTC.

The chain employs TRBV10-3 and TRBJ1-6; D is perhaps TRBD1 (6 bases). The CDR3 spans 14 residues. The V end lost 11 bases, the J end lost 7 bases, and 18 bases lay between the germline ends. The germline V gene has CDR1 ENHRY and CDR2 SYGVKD. In nucleotides, the CDR3 is TGTGCCGCCGCCGGGGGGGGCGGCAATTCACCCCTCCACTTT. Its protein is CAAAGGGGNSPLHF.

Only a few counts were recorded for this clonotype. The chain carries TRBV25-1 and TRBJ2-5; the D is unclear. CDR3 length: 15 amino acids. Looked up from germline, CDR1 is MGHDK and CDR2 is SYGVNS. Trimming shortened V by 3 bases and J by 0 bases, and 11 bases separated the two germline ends. This CDR3 reads CASSEKSGYQETQYF. For the CDR3, the DNA is TGTGCCAGCAGTGAGAAAAGTGGGTACCAAGAGACCCAGTACTTC.

This clonotype was seen at least ten times. Sequence at one end of the junction differs from germline and may be a read error. CDR3 sequence reads: CASSSGSTDTQYF. CDR3 DNA: TGTGCCAGCAGTAGCGGGAGCACAGATACGCAGTATTTT. This rearrangement joins TRBV5-1 to TRBJ2-3; TRBD2 agrees at 7 bases. The CDR3 has 13 amino acids. The V gene's germline CDR1 is SGHRS and CDR2 YFSETQ.

This clonotype was recorded at least ten times. In DNA, the CDR3 is TGTGCCAGCAGCCCCGAACGAGATACCTACGAGCAGTACTTC. As protein: CASSPERDTYEQYF. The chain uses TRBV13 and TRBJ2-7; unclear D gene. Germline CDR1 PRHDT, CDR2 FYEKMQ (reference sequence). V lost 5 bases, J lost 2 bases, and 13 bases lay in between. The CDR3 is 14 residues long.

This chain connects TRBV3-1 to TRBJ2-1; 7 nucleotides align to TRBD1. The germline gives CDR1 LGHDT, CDR2 YNNKEL (reference sequence). J lost 6 bases, V lost 1 base, and 6 bases had no gene match. The CDR3 sequence is 15 residues long. The CDR3, as DNA: TGTGCCAGCAGCCAAGTCAGGGACAGATGCAATGAGCAGTTCTTC. This codes for CASSQVRDRCNEQFF.

This clonotype was seen a handful of times. This rearrangement joins TRBV16 to TRBJ2-3, with a weak D call TRBD1 (5 bases). Trimming left V 6 bases short and J 4 bases short, with 17 bases between. Germline assignment: CDR1 KGHSY and CDR2 FQNENV. This CDR3 is 15 amino acids long. CDR3 sequence: CASSLGAGRADTQYF. The DNA of the CDR3 is TGTGCCAGCAGTCTTGGGGCAGGAAGGGCAGATACGCAGTATTTT.

The chain employs TRBV7-2 and TRBJ1-1; 7 bases map to TRBD1. J gave up 5 bases and V 0 bases, and 12 bases lay outside the gene matches. Germline V lookup: CDR1 SGHTA, CDR2 FQGNSA. The CDR3 consists of 17 residues. The DNA of the CDR3 is TGTGCCAGCAGCTTAGCGGCGACAGGGTGGGCGCCAACTGAAGCTTTCTTT. Protein: CASSLAATGWAPTEAFF.

A few counts support this clonotype. The rearrangement links TRBV4-1 to TRBJ2-3; D is unclear. The CDR3 extends over 18 amino acids. Between the trimmed V and J ends, which lost 1 base and 7 bases, there was a span of 24 bases. Germline CDR1 and CDR2: MGHRA and YSYEKL. CDR3 region: CASSQGHVTVSISYTQYF. The CDR3 DNA reads as TGCGCCAGCAGCCAAGGTCACGTGACTGTCTCTATCTCATATACGCAGTATTTT.

This clonotype was picked up a small number of times. V is TRBV29-1 and J is TRBJ2-4; D is perhaps TRBD2 (5 bases). Trimming took 6 bases from V and 5 from J, leaving 14 bases between them. Germline values: CDR1 SQVTM, CDR2 ANQGSEA. The CDR3 totals 13 residues. The CDR3 spells CSVGFPRENIQYF. CDR3 nucleotides: TGCAGCGTGGGGTTTCCGCGGGAAAACATTCAGTACTTC.

The table lists this clonotype with a few counts. The V and J genes are TRBV9 and TRBJ2-2; 8 nucleotides match TRBD2. Trimming removed 3 bases from V and 4 bases from J; junction bases left unmatched: 5. Germline CDR1 is SGDLS and CDR2 is YYNGEE. CDR3 length: 15 residues. The CDR3 is CASSAGGVVTGELFF. In DNA, the CDR3 is TGTGCCAGCAGCGCCGGGGGGGTGGTCACCGGGGAGCTGTTTTTT.

The chain is built from TRBV12-3 or TRBV12-4 and TRBJ2-7; D is ambiguous. CDR3 length: 12 amino acids. The V end lost 2 bases, the J end lost 7 bases, and 9 bases lay between the germline ends. The CDR3 spells CASSLTPWEQYF. Here the CDR3 DNA reads TGTGCCAGCAGTTTAACTCCCTGGGAGCAGTACTTC.

The rearrangement links TRBV7-9 to TRBJ1-3; D gene uncertain. Germline V gene lookup returns CDR1 SEHNR and CDR2 FQNEAQ (reference sequence). V gave up 7 bases and J gave up 0 bases, with 13 bases separating them. The CDR3 has 15 amino acids. The CDR3 protein is CASNPAQRSGNTIYF. The DNA for the CDR3 is TGTGCCAGCAACCCAGCACAGCGCTCTGGAAACACCATATATTTT.

This clonotype has ten or more counts. The V gene is TRBV12-3 or TRBV12-4, the J gene TRBJ2-2; tentatively, D is TRBD1 (6 bases). With 3 bases removed from V and 0 bases from J, the gap between germline ends came to 8 bases. This CDR3 is 15 amino acids long. The CDR3 loop is CASSFRTANTGELFF. The DNA of the CDR3 is TGTGCCAGCAGTTTTCGGACAGCGAACACCGGGGAGCTGTTTTTT.

This clonotype was picked up many times. The chain links TRBV4-3 to TRBJ2-7; 10 bases agree with TRBD1. V shed 4 bases and J 5 bases; nucleotides not matched to a gene: 2. The germline gives CDR1 LGHNA, CDR2 YSLEER. This CDR3 has 13 amino acids. The CDR3, as DNA: TGCGCCAGCAGCCGGGACAGGGGCCACGAGCAGTACTTC. Its translation is CASSRDRGHEQYF.

Regarding this clonotype: A much larger clone lies one base from this, so it may be a read error. It is likely a read error, because the conserved phenylalanine at the end of the CDR3 is missing. In DNA, the CDR3 is TGCGCCAGCAGCCACCGGACAGGGTGGACGTCCGGGGAGCTGTTTTTA. This encodes CASSHRTGWTSGELFL. The chain uses TRBV4-3 and TRBJ2-2; 8 nucleotides line up with TRBD1. CDR3 size: 16 residues. Trimming cost V 3 bases and J 6 bases; bases outside gene matches: 9. Germline CDR1 is LGHNA and CDR2 is YSLEER.